These T cell receptor beta chains were read from a single sample in a study of blood T cell repertoires in COVID-19. Data came from immunoSEQ multiplex PCR; TCRdb stores just in-frame clones and leaves some out. This sample has 100,000 to 150,000 clones, with approximately 90% found just once. The sequenced sample was peripheral blood. These receptors were taken from a man in his sixties or seventies with active COVID-19. The CDR3 runs from the conserved cysteine through the conserved F or W. D genes are given only for firm matches. Clone size is not always given. Where it is, it says once, few, many or a class for expanded clones.

CASGARDSGNTIYF	TGCGCCAGCGGGGCCCGTGACTCTGGAAACACCATATATTTT	NA	NA	14	TRBJ1-3	TRBV5-1
CASSRRTQETQYF	TGTGCCAGCAGCCGCCGGACACAAGAGACCCAGTACTTC	NA	NA	13	TRBJ2-5	TRBV7-9
CASSTGLDQPQHF	TGTGCCAGCAGTACAGGGTTAGATCAGCCCCAGCATTTT	NA	NA	13	TRBJ1-5	TRBV6-5
CASSLSGLSNEKLFF	TGTGCCAGCAGCCTTTCGGGACTTAGTAATGAAAAACTGTTTTTT	once	NA	15	TRBJ1-4	TRBV28
CATSAVRNTEAFF	TGTGCCACCTCGGCGGTCAGGAACACTGAAGCTTTCTTT	NA	NA	13	TRBJ1-1	TRBV12-3/TRBV12-4
CAWKLGQSNYGYTF	TGTGCCTGGAAACTCGGACAGTCTAACTATGGCTACACCTTC	NA	NA	14	TRBJ1-2	TRBV30
CASSSPGNTDTQYF	TGTGCCAGCAGTTCCCCGGGGAACACAGATACGCAGTATTTT	NA	NA	14	TRBJ2-3	TRBV6-6
CTSSQPPPQGSGNTEAFF	TGCACCAGCAGCCAACCCCCCCCGCAGGGTTCGGGGAACACTGAAGCTTTCTTT	NA	NA	18	TRBJ1-1	TRBV1
CASSLGLATYEQYF	TGTGCCAGCAGTTTGGGACTAGCAACCTACGAGCAGTACTTC	NA	TRBD2	14	TRBJ2-7	TRBV28
CASSLMTGGKETQYF	TGTGCCAGCAGCTTAATGACGGGAGGGAAAGAGACCCAGTACTTC	NA	TRBD2	15	TRBJ2-5	TRBV7-3
CASSLWGTGGNEQFF	TGTGCCAGCAGTTTATGGGGGACAGGTGGCAATGAGCAGTTCTTC	NA	TRBD1	15	TRBJ2-1	TRBV27
CASSQEKRSSYNEQFF	TGTGCCAGCAGCCAAGAGAAGCGGAGCTCCTACAATGAGCAGTTCTTC	NA	NA	16	TRBJ2-1	TRBV3-1/TRBV3-2
CASSAQGGGNQPQHF	TGTGCCAGCAGCGCCCAAGGGGGAGGCAATCAGCCCCAGCATTTT	once	NA	15	TRBJ1-5	TRBV6-5
CASSVSVDTGYEQYF	TGTGCCAGCAGCGTGTCCGTGGACACAGGATACGAGCAGTACTTC	NA	NA	15	TRBJ2-7	TRBV9
CASSSAGTANIQYF	TGTGCCAGCAGTTCAGCCGGGACTGCAAACATTCAGTACTTC	NA	NA	14	TRBJ2-4	TRBV7-8
CASSLGAKGQGGNTIYF	TGTGCCAGCAGTTTAGGGGCGAAGGGACAGGGTGGAAACACCATATATTTT	NA	TRBD1	17	TRBJ1-3	TRBV28
CASKEAQLEKTQYF	TGTGCCAGCAAGGAGGCACAGCTGGAAAAGACCCAGTACTTC	NA	NA	14	TRBJ2-5	TRBV6-5
CASPLTSGRQETQYF	TGCGCCAGCCCGCTTACTAGCGGGAGGCAAGAGACCCAGTACTTC	NA	TRBD2	15	TRBJ2-5	TRBV10-1
CSGRRGRDTEAFF	TGCAGCGGCCGGCGGGGGCGAGACACTGAAGCTTTCTTT	NA	NA	13	TRBJ1-1	TRBV29-1
CASSDHRRNTEAFF	TGTGCCAGCAGTGACCACAGGAGGAACACTGAAGCTTTCTTT	NA	NA	14	TRBJ1-1	TRBV6-4
CASTRDRSRGEKLFF	TGTGCCAGCACGAGGGACCGATCGAGGGGGGAAAAACTGTTTTTT	NA	NA	15	TRBJ1-4	TRBV21-1
CASSQVVGTSGNNEQFF	TGTGCCAGCAGCCAAGTCGTAGGGACTAGCGGAAACAATGAGCAGTTCTTC	NA	TRBD2	17	TRBJ2-1	TRBV3-1/TRBV3-2
CASSLERFSYEQYF	TGTGCCAGCAGCTTAGAACGGTTTTCCTACGAGCAGTACTTC	NA	NA	14	TRBJ2-7	TRBV7-2
CASSRGASGSDEQFF	TGTGCCAGCTCACGGGGCGCTAGCGGGAGCGATGAGCAGTTCTTC	once	TRBD2	15	TRBJ2-1	TRBV18
CASTTGRNEKLFF	TGTGCCTCCACGACAGGTCGTAATGAAAAACTGTTTTTT	NA	NA	13	TRBJ1-4	TRBV2
CASSYGNRGASISPLHF	TGTGCCAGCAGTTACGGTAACAGGGGCGCGTCGATTTCACCCCTCCACTTT	once	TRBD1	17	TRBJ1-6	TRBV6-2/TRBV6-3
CASRNRGREQYF	TGTGCCAGCAGAAACAGGGGCAGGGAGCAGTACTTC	once	TRBD1	12	TRBJ2-7	TRBV28
CASSMIGDSGANVLTF	TGTGCCAGTAGTATGATAGGGGACTCTGGGGCCAACGTCCTGACTTTC	once	NA	16	TRBJ2-6	TRBV19
CATSTGGGGGIGNSPLHF	TGTGCCACCAGCACAGGGGGCGGGGGGGGAATCGGCAATTCACCCCTCCACTTT	NA	TRBD1	18	TRBJ1-6	TRBV15
CSAILPGQSYEQYF	TGCAGCGCAATCCTTCCGGGACAGTCCTACGAGCAGTACTTC	NA	TRBD1	14	TRBJ2-7	TRBV29-1
CASGRGMYEQYF	TGTGCCAGCGGCCGAGGGATGTACGAGCAGTACTTC	NA	NA	12	TRBJ2-7	TRBV12-3/TRBV12-4
CASSIYSGPGELFF	TGTGCCAGTAGTATTTATAGCGGCCCCGGGGAGCTGTTTTTT	NA	NA	14	TRBJ2-2	TRBV19
CASTTIAGNQETQYF	TGCGCCAGCACCACCATAGCGGGTAATCAAGAGACCCAGTACTTC	NA	TRBD2	15	TRBJ2-5	TRBV5-1
CATSDPVLAGVGEQFF	TGTGCCACCAGTGACCCCGTACTAGCGGGAGTGGGTGAGCAGTTCTTC	NA	TRBD2	16	TRBJ2-1	TRBV24-1
CASSYTQADTQYF	TGTGCCAGCAGTTACACCCAGGCGGATACGCAGTATTTT	NA	NA	13	TRBJ2-3	TRBV6-6
CATSDLEREGPQFF	TGTGCCACCAGTGATTTAGAGCGGGAGGGCCCTCAGTTCTTC	NA	TRBD2	14	TRBJ2-1	TRBV24-1
CASSERRGNYGYTF	TGTGCCAGCAGTGAAAGAAGAGGGAACTATGGCTACACCTTC	NA	NA	14	TRBJ1-2	TRBV2
CASSPRDRGELFF	TGTGCCAGCAGCCCCCGGGACAGGGGGGAGCTGTTTTTT	NA	TRBD1	13	TRBJ2-2	TRBV6-6
CASSSTGGATNEKLFF	TGCGCCAGCAGCTCCACAGGGGGCGCGACTAATGAAAAACTGTTTTTT	NA	TRBD1	16	TRBJ1-4	TRBV5-1
CSGGLLNTEAFF	TGCAGCGGTGGACTCCTGAACACTGAAGCTTTCTTT	NA	NA	12	TRBJ1-1	TRBV29-1
CASSLRVSNQPQHF	TGTGCCAGCAGCTTAAGAGTTAGCAATCAGCCCCAGCATTTT	NA	NA	14	TRBJ1-5	TRBV7-2
CASSLATEVGEQYF	TGTGCCAGCAGCTTAGCGACGGAGGTAGGGGAGCAGTACTTC	NA	NA	14	TRBJ2-7	TRBV11-1
CASGGQNNEQFF	TGTGCCAGCGGAGGACAGAACAATGAGCAGTTCTTC	NA	NA	12	TRBJ2-1	TRBV6-5
CASSIGGIKEDTQYF	TGTGCCAGTAGTATAGGGGGCATAAAGGAGGATACGCAGTATTTT	NA	NA	15	TRBJ2-3	TRBV19
CASREGAIRGEQYF	TGCGCCAGCAGGGAGGGGGCCATAAGAGGCGAGCAGTACTTC	NA	NA	14	TRBJ2-7	TRBV5-1
CASSESGRGTDTQYF	TGTGCCAGCAGTGAGAGCGGGAGGGGCACAGATACGCAGTATTTT	NA	TRBD2	15	TRBJ2-3	TRBV9
CATLGGGPSTGELFF	TGTGCCACCCTGGGGGGGGGACCTAGCACCGGGGAGCTGTTTTTT	NA	TRBD2	15	TRBJ2-2	TRBV27